A single sample is the source of the 32 T cell receptor beta chains below, sequenced in a study of blood T cell repertoires in COVID-19. The method was immunoSEQ multiplex PCR; TCRdb's version includes in-frame clones alone and lacks a portion of them. The sample gives around 270,000 clones, approximately 89% of which show up once; about 2.9% is in the top ten. Sequences were obtained from PBMCs or T cells enriched from blood (not recorded which). All receptors come from a woman aged 40 to 50 who had been exposed to COVID-19.

The rearrangement uses TRBV27 and TRBJ1-4; D unresolved. V lost 1 base to trimming and J lost 1 base, with 13 bases between them. Germline V gene sequence: CDR1 MNHEY, CDR2 SMNVEV (reference sequence). The CDR3 runs to 17 residues. Written as DNA, the CDR3 is TGTGCCAGCAGTTTATTTCCCCACGAGGGAACTAATGAAAAACTGTTTTTT. As protein: CASSLFPHEGTNEKLFF.

The chain has TRBV7-6 and TRBJ2-3; TRBD2 agrees at 9 bases. This CDR3 comprises 17 residues. Germline values: CDR1 SGHVS, CDR2 FNYEAQ. The junction had 11 bases not matched to a gene; V was cut back by 3 bases and J by 4 bases. The chain's CDR3 is CASSFRASGASADTQYF. The CDR3 nucleotides are TGTGCCAGCAGCTTTCGGGCTAGCGGGGCATCCGCAGATACGCAGTATTTT.

The V call is TRBV28, the J call TRBJ1-5; no clear D. The CDR3 is 13 amino acids. The germline gives CDR1 MDHEN, CDR2 SYDVKM. V lost 2 bases and J 5 bases, leaving 7 bases between the germline ends. CDR3 amino acids: CASSLGGHQPQHF. CDR3 coding DNA: TGTGCCAGCAGTTTAGGAGGGCATCAGCCCCAGCATTTT.

This clone was found a few times. The chain combines TRBV18 with TRBJ2-7; D might be TRBD1 (6 bases). The germline CDR1 and CDR2 sequences are KGHSH and LQKENI. This CDR3 has 14 amino acids. Trimming took 3 bases from V and 5 from J, leaving 14 bases between them. CDR3 in DNA: TGTGCCAGCTCACCGGGCAGGGGATATGACGAGCAGTACTTC. Translating it yields CASSPGRGYDEQYF.

This sequence joins TRBV27 and TRBJ1-2; TRBD1 matches at 9 bases. Trimming took 2 bases from V and 8 from J; bases not matched to a gene: 3. The length of the CDR3 is 13 residues. Per germline, CDR1 MNHEY and CDR2 SMNVEV (reference sequence). The CDR3 reads CASSLGGTGGYTF. CDR3 sequence (DNA): TGTGCCAGCAGTTTAGGCGGGACAGGGGGCTACACCTTC.

J is TRBJ1-1 and V is TRBV2; 8 positions agree with TRBD1. In germline, CDR1 is SNHLY, CDR2 FYNNEI. V dropped 6 bases and J dropped 4; count of bases not matched to a gene: 4. This CDR3 comprises 13 residues. In DNA form, the CDR3 reads TGTGCCAGCAGGGACACAGGGGGCACTGAAGCTTTCTTT. The encoded protein is CASRDTGGTEAFF. Supplemented by reference TRBV2 and TRBJ1-1, the full variable domain reads EPEVTQTPSHQVTQMGQEVILRCVPISNHLYFYWYRQILGQKVEFLVSFYNNEISEKSEIFDDQFSVERPDGSNFTLKIRSTKLEDSAMYFCASRDTGGTEAFFGQGTRLTVV.

The gene calls are TRBV7-3 and TRBJ1-2, with 8 bases aligning to TRBD1. The CDR3 is 15 amino acids. Germline CDR1 and CDR2: SGHTA and FQGTGA. The V segment lost 5 bases and the J segment 2 bases; nucleotides outside the gene matches: 7. The DNA of the CDR3 is TGTGCCAGCAGCCCATATGGACAGGGAAACTATGGCTACACCTTC. Amino acids: CASSPYGQGNYGYTF.

Concerning this clone itself: The junction departs from germline at one end; a sequencing error may be responsible. The chain recombines TRBV6-2 or TRBV6-3 with TRBJ2-7, with 10 bases aligning to TRBD2. From germline, CDR1 is MNHEY and CDR2 SVGEGT. This CDR3 is 12 amino acids long. The chain's CDR3 is CASSGASGSLVF. The CDR3 nucleotides are TGTGCCAGCAGTGGGGCTAGCGGGAGCTTGGTGTTC.

The V call is TRBV30, the J call TRBJ1-3, with 8 bases identical to TRBD1. CDR1 is GTSNPN, CDR2 SVGIG, per germline (reference sequence). The CDR3 is 15 amino acids. The trim removed 6 bases at V and 3 bases at J, leaving 10 bases unmatched. For the CDR3, the DNA is TGTGCCTGCACAGCACAGGGGGTTGGTGGAAACACCATATATTTT. Amino acid sequence: CACTAQGVGGNTIYF. Complete variable domain (other parts from reference TRBV30 and TRBJ1-3): SQTIHQWPATLVQPVGSPLSLECTVEGTSNPNLYWYRQAAGRGLQLLFYSVGIGQISSEVPQNLSASRPQDRQFILSSKKLLLSDSGFYLCACTAQGVGGNTIYFGEGSWLTVV.

This chain connects TRBV27 to TRBJ1-5; a possible D gene is TRBD1 (6 bases). The CDR3 is 13 amino acids. CDR1 and CDR2 (germline): MNHEY, SMNVEV (reference sequence). V shed 8 bases and J shed 5 bases, with 13 bases lying between them. DNA of the CDR3: TGTGCCAGCCAAACAGGGCGGGATCAGCCCCAGCATTTT. It specifies CASQTGRDQPQHF.

The gene calls are TRBV27 and TRBJ2-3; a weak D match, TRBD2 (6 bases). This CDR3 is 17 amino acids long. Germline V CDR1 and CDR2: MNHEY, SMNVEV (reference sequence). Trimming removed 3 bases at V and 1 base at J, with 17 bases between. The CDR3 reads CASSFFGRQTRTDTQYF. In DNA form, the CDR3 reads TGTGCCAGCAGTTTCTTCGGGAGACAGACGCGCACAGATACGCAGTATTTT.

The J gene is TRBJ2-2, the V gene TRBV5-8; TRBD2 matches 10 bases. The ends lost 4 bases at V and 1 base at J; junction bases unmatched: 1. The CDR3 sequence is 15 residues long. Germline CDR1 is SGHTS and CDR2 is YDEGEE. CDR3 sequence (DNA): TGTGCCAGCAGCCGGACTAGCGGGAACACCGGGGAGCTGTTTTTT. Protein sequence: CASSRTSGNTGELFF. The variable domain in full, completed from reference TRBV5-8 and TRBJ2-2, reads EAGVTQSPTHLIKTRGQQATLRCSPISGHTSVYWYQQALGLGLQFLLWYDEGEERNRGNFPPRFSGRQFPNYSSELNVNALELEDSALYLCASSRTSGNTGELFFGEGSRLTVL.

The chain carries TRBV20-1 and TRBJ2-5; 13 nucleotides agree with TRBD2. Germline V CDR1 and CDR2: DFQATT, SNEGSKA (reference sequence). This CDR3 is 19 amino acids long. Trimming at V came to 3 bases and at J to 1 base, leaving 14 bases not matched to a gene. In DNA, the CDR3 is TGCAGTGCTAGTAGGACTAGCGGGGGCCGGAAGGTGGGCCAAGAGACCCAGTACTTC. Protein sequence: CSASRTSGGRKVGQETQYF.

This chain joins TRBV28 and TRBJ1-5, with a possible D match to TRBD1 (5 bases). Germline V gene lookup returns CDR1 MDHEN and CDR2 SYDVKM. The CDR3 runs to 16 residues. Trimming cost V 3 bases and J 1 base, with 13 bases left between them. Here the CDR3 DNA reads TGTGCCAGCAGTTTTTGGCAGGACACGAGCAATCAGCCCCAGCATTTT. Protein: CASSFWQDTSNQPQHF.

Note on this clone: Within the sample, other DNA sequences also encode this same CDR3. The rearrangement uses TRBV4-3 and TRBJ2-1, with 9 bases lining up with TRBD2. CDR1 and CDR2 (germline): LGHNA, YSLEER. V was pared by 1 base and J by 5 bases, with 6 bases of the junction left unmatched. The CDR3 has 16 amino acids. The CDR3 DNA follows: TGCGCCAGCAGCCAAGTGGCGGGAGGGCCGGACAATGAGCAGTTCTTC. This translates into CASSQVAGGPDNEQFF.

The V gene is TRBV7-8, the J gene TRBJ1-1, with D unclear. This CDR3 is built from 13 residues. V dropped 1 base and J dropped 4 bases, with 7 bases sitting between them. Looked up from germline, CDR1 is SGHVS and CDR2 is FQNEAQ. The CDR3 loop reads CASSLGGGTEAFF. The CDR3 DNA reads as TGTGCCAGCAGCTTAGGGGGAGGCACTGAAGCTTTCTTT.

The V and J genes are TRBV13 and TRBJ2-7, with 9 bases fitting TRBD1. J lost 2 bases, V lost 0 bases, and 8 bases had no gene match. This CDR3 comprises 17 residues. Germline-derived CDR1 and CDR2 are PRHDT and FYEKMQ (reference sequence). The CDR3 nucleotides read TGTGCCAGCAGCTTAGGATCAAGGACAGGGGACCCCTACGAGCAGTACGTC. Protein: CASSLGSRTGDPYEQYV.

The genes are TRBV6-2 or TRBV6-3 and TRBJ1-1; TRBD1 matches 7 bases. The CDR3 totals 14 residues. The germline V gene has CDR1 MNHEY and CDR2 SVGEGT. V shed 0 bases, J shed 7 bases, and the junction held 5 bases outside the gene matches. The CDR3 protein is CASSYSTDRDEAFF. In nucleotides, the CDR3 is TGTGCCAGCAGTTACTCAACCGACAGGGATGAAGCTTTCTTT.

The chain is built from TRBV7-2 and TRBJ1-2; the D is unclear. This CDR3 is built from 12 residues. Between the trimmed V and J ends, which lost 6 bases and 5 bases, there was a span of 10 bases. CDR1 is SGHTA, CDR2 FQGNSA, per germline. The CDR3 sequence: CASSTDFYGYTF. The CDR3 DNA sequence: TGTGCCAGCAGTACCGACTTTTATGGCTACACCTTC.

The chain has TRBV21-1 and TRBJ1-1; the D call of TRBD1 is as the table states it, not checked on the DNA. TRBV21-1 is marked as a pseudogene. This CDR3 contains 15 residues. The CDR3 loop reads CASSKKQGLFTEAFF. The CDR3 DNA reads TGTGCCAGCAGCAAGAAACAGGGGCTTTTCACTGAAGCTTTCTTT.

This clone came up a few times. The chain carries TRBV5-6 and TRBJ1-2; D gene ambiguous. Germline V gene data show CDR1 as SGHDT and CDR2 as YYEEEE. V was pared by 0 bases and J by 13 bases, with 10 bases between. The CDR3 covers 11 residues. In DNA, the CDR3 is TGTGCCAGCAGCTTGGCAGGCCCCCGCACCTTC. It codes for CASSLAGPRTF.

This clone occurred a few times. This sequence joins TRBV7-2 and TRBJ1-2; 8 nucleotides match TRBD1. The germline V gene has CDR1 SGHTA and CDR2 FQGNSA. The CDR3 is made up of 15 amino acids. V shed 6 bases and J 3 bases; nucleotides not matched to a gene: 9. CDR3 in amino acids: CASSPTLTGDYGYTF. CDR3 in DNA: TGTGCCAGCAGTCCAACCCTGACAGGGGACTATGGCTACACCTTC.

This clone was counted a single time. CDR3: CASSSRTGEETQYF. The DNA for the CDR3 is TGTGCCAGTAGTTCACGGACAGGGGAAGAGACCCAGTACTTC. The chain combines TRBV19 with TRBJ2-5, with 9 bases fitting TRBD1. After removal of 5 bases from V and 3 bases from J, the junction contained 4 bases not matched to a gene. The CDR3 has 14 residues. The germline CDR1 and CDR2 sequences are LNHDA and SQIVND (reference sequence).

V and J are TRBV18 and TRBJ1-5; D may be TRBD1 (6 bases). Germline CDR1 reads KGHSH; CDR2 reads LQKENI. The V and J ends lost 2 bases and 4 bases respectively, with 15 bases between them. This CDR3 is built from 16 residues. The CDR3 DNA is TGTGCCAGCTCACCAAATATTCCAGGGGAAAATCAGCCCCAGCATTTT. Encoded protein: CASSPNIPGENQPQHF.

The chain is built from TRBV19 and TRBJ2-1; tentative D call: TRBD1 (7 bases). The CDR3 runs to 18 residues. Between the trimmed V and J ends, which lost 5 bases and 4 bases, there was a span of 24 bases. Germline V gene sequence: CDR1 LNHDA, CDR2 SQIVND (reference sequence). CDR3 coding DNA: TGTGCCAGTAGTTCAGGGGGGCGGAGGGCAACAATATACAATGAGCAGTTCTTC. Encoded protein: CASSSGGRRATIYNEQFF.

The rearrangement uses TRBV10-3 and TRBJ1-5; 9 bases match TRBD1. Germline CDR1 is ENHRY and CDR2 is SYGVKD. This CDR3 has 14 residues. Unmatched junction bases numbered 3, after V lost 6 bases and J lost 3 bases. CDR3 in DNA: TGTGCCATCAGACGACAGGGGGACAATCAGCCCCAGCATTTT. This codes for CAIRRQGDNQPQHF.

The J gene is TRBJ1-6, the V gene TRBV19, with a weak D call TRBD1 (5 bases). The CDR3 extends over 15 amino acids. V was shortened by 5 bases and J by 9 bases, with 17 bases between the two germline ends. CDR1 LNHDA and CDR2 SQIVND come from the germline V gene (reference sequence). CDR3 loop: CASSLARVKGSPLHF. The CDR3 coding sequence is TGTGCCAGTAGTCTCGCCAGGGTGAAGGGTTCACCCCTCCACTTT.

V gene TRBV28 combines with J gene TRBJ1-6; 9 nucleotides align to TRBD1. In germline, CDR1 is MDHEN, CDR2 SYDVKM. CDR3 length: 19 residues. The J segment lost 1 base and the V segment lost 1 base, leaving 8 bases of the junction unmatched. The CDR3, as DNA: TGTGCCAGCAGTTTATTCTTAGGGACAGGGCGGTCCTATAATTCACCCCTCCACTTT. Translating it yields CASSLFLGTGRSYNSPLHF. The full variable domain, in which reference TRBV28 and TRBJ1-6 provide the parts outside the CDR3, is DVKVTQSSRYLVKRTGEKVFLECVQDMDHENMFWYRQDPGLGLRLIYFSYDVKMKEKGDIPEGYSVSREKKERFSLILESASTNQTSMYLCASSLFLGTGRSYNSPLHFGNGTRLTVT.

This CDR3 is CASSVLQGYTEAFF. In nucleotides, the CDR3 is TGTGCCAGTAGTGTACTTCAGGGGTACACTGAAGCTTTCTTT. V usage is TRBV19 and J usage is TRBJ1-1; possibly TRBD1 for D (6 bases). V lost 5 bases and J lost 3, with 13 bases in between. The CDR3 is made up of 14 amino acids. Per the germline V gene, CDR1 is LNHDA and CDR2 is SQIVND (reference sequence).

V and J are TRBV29-1 and TRBJ2-5; 11 bases align to TRBD2. This CDR3 is 14 amino acids long. Germline CDR1 and CDR2: SQVTM and ANQGSEA. The junction had 5 bases not matched to a gene; V was cut back by 7 bases and J by 1 base. The CDR3 loop reads CSAGTSGGQETQYF. The CDR3, as DNA: TGCAGCGCCGGGACTAGCGGAGGCCAAGAGACCCAGTACTTC. Full variable domain (rest looked up from reference TRBV29-1 and TRBJ2-5): SAVISQKPSRDICQRGTSLTIQCQVDSQVTMMFWYRQQPGQSLTLIATANQGSEATYESGFVIDKFPISRPNLTFSTLTVSNMSPEDSSIYLCSAGTSGGQETQYFGPGTRLLVL.

The rearrangement joins TRBV4-2 to TRBJ2-3; TRBD2 agrees at 10 bases. This CDR3 contains 16 residues. Germline CDR1 reads LGHNA; CDR2 reads YNFKEQ. V lost 4 bases to trimming and J lost 5 bases; unmatched junction nucleotides: 9. CDR3 sequence: CASSPGGLAGGDTQYF. As DNA, the CDR3 is TGTGCCAGCAGCCCGGGTGGGTTAGCGGGGGGAGATACGCAGTATTTT.

V usage is TRBV15 and J usage is TRBJ1-1, with 7 bases matching TRBD1. Per germline, CDR1 LNHNV and CDR2 YYDKDF (reference sequence). The CDR3 consists of 16 residues. The V and J ends lost 0 bases and 5 bases, in that order; junction bases with no gene match: 9. This chain's CDR3 is CATSRDTGAGETEAFF. The DNA for the CDR3 is TGTGCCACCAGCAGAGATACAGGGGCCGGAGAAACTGAAGCTTTCTTT.